Shown below are 9 T cell receptor beta chains from a single sample sequenced in a study of tumor-infiltrating lymphocytes in primary liver carcinoma. Starting from approximately 470 ng of total RNA, TCR beta cDNA was produced with a primer in the constant region. Slightly modified ARM-PCR with three nested multiplex PCR rounds yielded TCR beta libraries. TRBV1-TRBV30 forward primers paired with a C-beta reverse primer were used in the first two PCR rounds, which ran approximately 10 cycles each. TCRdb re-called the multiplex PCR reads with MiXCR, one entry per CDR3 protein. The table has approximately 110,000 distinct CDR3 sequences, 64% seen once. The study co-extracted DNA and RNA from roughly 20-30 mg of unsorted bulk tissue. Sequencing input: liver tumor tissue from sampling region 3. As for subset: tumor region T3, left-lateral pole. These receptors all stem from a woman in her fifties or sixties with primary liver carcinoma and hepatitis B virus infection.

The count of this clonotype is one. J is TRBJ2-1 and V is TRBV20-1; D perhaps matches TRBD2 (6 bases). Looked up from germline, CDR1 is DFQATT and CDR2 is SNEGSKA (reference sequence). Trimming removed 5 bases at V and 0 bases at J, with 26 bases between. This CDR3 has 19 amino acids. The CDR3 loop reads CSAEPAGTSERSSYNEQFF. The CDR3 region has the DNA TGCAGTGCTGAACCCGCCGGGACTTCCGAGCGTAGCTCCTACAATGAGCAGTTCTTC.

Remarks on this clonotype: A read error may account for a junction end that differs from germline. In DNA, the CDR3 is TGTGCCAGCAGTTACACCCCGCTAGCGGGACACACAGATACGCACTATTTT. Encoded protein: CASSYTPLAGHTDTHYF. This chain connects TRBV6-5 to TRBJ2-3; TRBD2 matches at 9 bases. This CDR3 is 17 amino acids long. Germline assignment: CDR1 MNHEY and CDR2 SVGAGI.

On this clonotype: One end of the junction is discordant with germline, which a read error may explain. The J gene is TRBJ1-1, the V gene TRBV5-1; 7 bases agree with TRBD1. The CDR3 extends over 14 amino acids. In germline, CDR1 is SGHRS, CDR2 YFSETQ. CDR3 sequence (DNA): TGCACCAGCAGTCCTGGGACAGCGTACACTGAAGCTTTCTTT. Residues: CTSSPGTAYTEAFF.

As to this clonotype: Relative to the germline gene, one junction end is altered; a read error may explain this. The chain uses TRBV11-2 and TRBJ2-2; a possible D gene is TRBD2 (5 bases). The CDR3 consists of 16 residues. Germline lookup yields CDR1 SGHAT and CDR2 FQNNGV. The CDR3 spells CANSLYVGENPGELFF. The CDR3 coding sequence is TGCGCCAACAGCTTATACGTGGGAGAAAACCCCGGGGAGCTGTTTTTT. Variable domain in full (rest from reference TRBV11-2 and TRBJ2-2): EAGVAQSPRYKIIEKRQSVAFWCNPISGHATLYWYQQILGQGPKLLIQFQNNGVVDDSQLPKDRFSAERLKGVDSTLKIQPAKLEDSAVYLCANSLYVGENPGELFFGEGSRLTVL.

This clonotype appeared many times. The gene calls are TRBV12-5 and TRBJ2-1; tentatively, D is TRBD2 (5 bases). The V end was cut by 5 bases, the J end by 2 bases, with 10 bases between. CDR1 and CDR2 (germline): LGHNT, FRNRAP. The CDR3 runs to 14 residues. In DNA form, the CDR3 reads TGTGCTAGTGGTCCGAGCGGTACCTACAATGAGCAGTTCTTC. It is translated as CASGPSGTYNEQFF.

On this clonotype itself: This may be a read error, as it is one base from a much larger clone. The chain has TRBV7-9 and TRBJ2-1; weak D call: TRBD1 (7 bases). The CDR3 contains 15 residues. Germline V CDR1 and CDR2: SEHNR, FQNEAQ (reference sequence). Here the CDR3 reads CAGSLEGARGNEQFF. The CDR3 DNA reads as TGTGCCGGCAGCTTGGAGGGGGCTAGGGGCAATGAGCAGTTCTTC. The whole variable domain, filled in from reference TRBV7-9 and TRBJ2-1, reads DTGVSQNPRHKITKRGQNVTFRCDPISEHNRLYWYRQTLGQGPEFLTYFQNEAQLEKSRLLSDRFSAERPKGSFSTLEIQRTEQGDSAMYLCAGSLEGARGNEQFFGPGTRLTVL.

This clonotype was detected ten times or more. This chain joins TRBV10-3 and TRBJ1-5; D not resolved. The germline gives CDR1 ENHRY, CDR2 SYGVKD. The CDR3 has 14 amino acids. V lost 10 bases to trimming and J lost 2 bases, with 15 bases between them. CDR3 loop: CATGPGGGNQPQHF. CDR3 nucleotides: TGTGCCACCGGCCCAGGTGGTGGCAATCAGCCCCAGCATTTT.

Concerning this clonotype: Possible read error: a much larger clone is one base away. The chain carries TRBV10-3 and TRBJ2-7; D is unresolved. Per germline, CDR1 ENHRY and CDR2 SYGVKD. The CDR3 spans 14 residues. The CDR3 DNA reads TGTGTCATCAGTGAGTCGACATTGGCCTACGAGCAGTACTTC. Its translation is CVISESTLAYEQYF.

Notes on this clonotype: One end of the junction does not line up with germline, which may come from a read error. The chain has TRBV12-3 or TRBV12-4 and TRBJ2-6; 10 positions match TRBD1. This CDR3 has 19 residues. CDR3 nucleotides: TGTGCCAGCAGTCCCGAGACAGGGGGCGCCTTTTCTGGGGCCAACGTCCCGACTTTC. It yields the protein CASSPETGGAFSGANVPTF.